Reported below is one T cell receptor (beta chain). Its antigen is as yet unknown. The CDR3 spans 14 residues. Trimming pared 2 bases from V and 0 bases from J, leaving 7 bases between. Germline CDR1 reads DFQATT; CDR2 reads SNEGSKA (reference sequence). These data come from a study of response to subunit inactivated influenza vaccine. Study observations and caveats: Few new T cells, the authors suggested, are recruited by each seasonal influenza vaccination.

TCRdb called the RT-PCR reads again in MiXCR, with one record for every CDR3 protein. Among around 790,000 distinct CDR3 sequences, over 20% were seen once, and the ten largest hold roughly 10%. Specimen: PBMCs from blood, collected less than 6 days after vaccination. The sequence was obtained from a man in his fifties who received an inactivated influenza vaccine. The chain joins TRBV20-1 to TRBJ1-4; D ambiguous. The CDR3 is CSARSVATNEKLFF. DNA for the CDR3: TGCAGTGCTAGATCAGTTGCAACTAATGAAAAACTGTTTTTT.